The entry that follows covers one T cell receptor beta chain sequence. What it binds is not known. Looked up from germline, CDR1 is MNHEY and CDR2 is SVGAGI. The CDR3 contains 15 residues. V lost 7 bases to trimming and J lost 4 bases, with 17 bases between them. The data were obtained in a study of shared clonotypes between healthy human individuals. Study-wide results and caveats: Despite large depth, sorted-subset datasets appeared incompletely sequenced. Sharing of clonotypes among donors was expected to vary with sequencing depth.

Replicate PCRs for sorted subsets used around 200 ng DNA; this equaled 25,000 to 30,000 T cell genomes. Generated by immunoSEQ multiplex PCR, the TCRdb table keeps only in-frame clones and is missing some. The sample carries more than 2 million clones, around 93% recorded once. Terminally differentiated effector memory CD45RA+ cells were left out of the naive CD8 fraction, which was CD45RO-negative and positively selected for CCR7. V is TRBV6-5 and J is TRBJ2-1; D is possibly TRBD1 or TRBD2 (5 bases each). The sample was naive CD8+ T cells from PBMCs. The clonotype was recovered from a man aged 18 to 30 in good health. Some clones in this sample may be carry-over from other donors' samples. The CDR3 reads CASKPGRALYNEQFF. CDR3 bases: TGTGCCAGCAAACCGGGACGCGCGCTGTACAATGAGCAGTTCTTC.